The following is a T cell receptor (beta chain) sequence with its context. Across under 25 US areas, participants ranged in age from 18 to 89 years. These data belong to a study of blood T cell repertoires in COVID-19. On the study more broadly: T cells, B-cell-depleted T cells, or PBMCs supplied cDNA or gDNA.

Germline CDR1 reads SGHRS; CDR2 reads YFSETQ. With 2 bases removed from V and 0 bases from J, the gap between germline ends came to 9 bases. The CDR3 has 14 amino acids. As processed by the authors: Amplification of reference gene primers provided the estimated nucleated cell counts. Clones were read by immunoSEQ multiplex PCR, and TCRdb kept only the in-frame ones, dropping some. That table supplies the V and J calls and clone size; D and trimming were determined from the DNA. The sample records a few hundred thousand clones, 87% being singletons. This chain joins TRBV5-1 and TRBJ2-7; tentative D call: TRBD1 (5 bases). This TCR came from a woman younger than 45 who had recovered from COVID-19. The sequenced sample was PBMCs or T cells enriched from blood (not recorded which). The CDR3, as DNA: TGCGCCAGCAGCTTCTGGCAGGGCTCCTACGAGCAGTACTTC. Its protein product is CASSFWQGSYEQYF.